This TCR beta chain was sequenced during a study of blood T cell repertoires in COVID-19. Study in general: The origin of the acute and convalescent COVID-19 samples was the United States, Italy and Spain.

Recruited during active infection, patients (from Seattle) were subsequently followed longitudinally. Original analysis: From reference gene primer amplification, estimates of nucleated cell counts were derived. Clones were read by immunoSEQ multiplex PCR, and TCRdb kept only the in-frame ones, dropping some. V, J and clone size reflect that table, while D and trimming were determined from the DNA. The sample includes roughly 70,000 clones, around 91% seen only once; the top ten take 0.52%. This CDR3 comprises 16 residues. V lost 0 bases and J lost 4; bases outside the gene matches: 6. Germline V lookup: CDR1 SGHAT, CDR2 FQNNGV.

The sequenced sample was peripheral blood. The rearrangement uses TRBV11-2 and TRBJ2-3; 8 bases are a match to TRBD2. The clonotype originates from a man aged 50 or older with COVID-19, enrolled during active disease. The chain's CDR3 is CASSLEGTSGADTQYF. The CDR3, as DNA: TGTGCCAGCAGCTTAGAGGGGACTAGTGGCGCAGATACGCAGTATTTT.